This TCR beta chain was obtained from a study of CD8 T cells in ankylosing spondylitis. Study-wide findings and caveats: Made up of eight highly homologous variants, a TCR beta motif appeared characteristic of ankylosing spondylitis blood. Earlier reports found some motif variants in synovial fluid and blood in reactive arthritis. According to the report, clones linked to the disease were significantly enriched in matched synovial fluid samples taken from ankylosing spondylitis patients.

CDR3 size: 12 residues. Trimming pared 4 bases from V and 0 bases from J, leaving 5 bases between. The germline CDR1 and CDR2 sequences are SGHKS and YYEKEE (reference sequence). On this clonotype itself: Its specificity is unknown.

5'-RACE, quantitative and with molecular barcodes, yielded the TCR beta libraries. TCRdb re-called the 5' RACE reads through MiXCR, storing one row per CDR3 protein. The sample consists of tens of thousands of distinct CDR3 sequences, roughly 27% of them appearing once. The gene calls are TRBV5-5 and TRBJ2-7; D gene uncertain. The receptor comes from a male donor with ankylosing spondylitis or in good health (not recorded which). Sequencing was performed on blood, either unsorted or a sorted T cell fraction (not recorded which). CDR3 amino acids: CASSQPSYEQYV. The DNA of the CDR3 is TGTGCCAGCAGCCAACCCTCCTACGAGCAGTACGTC.